This T cell receptor beta chain was captured by sequencing in a study of blood T cell repertoires in COVID-19. Study background: From the United States, Italy and Spain came samples of acute and convalescent COVID-19. PBMCs, B-cell-depleted T cells, or T cells provided the cDNA or gDNA that made up the material.

The CDR3 sequence is 13 residues long. Germline assignment: CDR1 SGHTA and CDR2 FQGTGA. Trimming cost V 6 bases and J 9 bases; bases outside gene matches: 6. In the original workflow: Reference gene primers were amplified, and this amplification served to estimate nucleated cell counts. Clones were sequenced by immunoSEQ multiplex PCR, and TCRdb holds only the in-frame ones, with some missing. That table gives V, J and clone size, and the DNA gave D and trimming. The sample holds some 180,000 clones, 70% to 80% seen once. Material: peripheral blood. V usage is TRBV7-3 and J usage is TRBJ1-1; TRBD1 aligns across 11 bases. The origin of this receptor is a woman between 45 and 65 years old with active or convalescent COVID-19. CDR3 sequence reads: CASRPRTGGQAFF. The CDR3 DNA is TGTGCCAGCAGACCCCGGACAGGGGGCCAAGCTTTCTTT.